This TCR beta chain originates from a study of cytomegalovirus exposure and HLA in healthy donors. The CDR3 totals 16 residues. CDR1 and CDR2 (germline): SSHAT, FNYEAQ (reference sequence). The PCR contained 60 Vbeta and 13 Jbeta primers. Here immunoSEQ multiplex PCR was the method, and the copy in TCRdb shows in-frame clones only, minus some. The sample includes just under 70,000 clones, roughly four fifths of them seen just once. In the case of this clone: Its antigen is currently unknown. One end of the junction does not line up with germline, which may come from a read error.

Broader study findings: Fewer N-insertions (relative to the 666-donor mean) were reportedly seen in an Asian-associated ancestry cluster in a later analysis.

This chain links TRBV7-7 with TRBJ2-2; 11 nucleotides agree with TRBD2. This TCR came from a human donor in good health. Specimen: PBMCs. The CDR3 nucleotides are TGTGCTAGCAGCCGTGGACTAGCGGGTAACACCGGGGAGCTGTTTTTT. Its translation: CASSRGLAGNTGELFF.